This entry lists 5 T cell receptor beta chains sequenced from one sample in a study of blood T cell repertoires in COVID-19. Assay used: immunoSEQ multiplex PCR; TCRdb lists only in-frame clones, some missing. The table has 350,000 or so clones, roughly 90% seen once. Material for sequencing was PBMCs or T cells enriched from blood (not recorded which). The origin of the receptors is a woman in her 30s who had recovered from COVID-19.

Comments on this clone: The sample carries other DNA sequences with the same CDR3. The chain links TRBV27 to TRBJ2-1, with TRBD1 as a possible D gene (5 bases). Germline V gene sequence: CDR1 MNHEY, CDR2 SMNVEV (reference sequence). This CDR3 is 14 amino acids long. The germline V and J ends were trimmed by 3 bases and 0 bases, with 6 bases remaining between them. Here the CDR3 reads CASSFQGSYNEQFF. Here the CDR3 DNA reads TGTGCCAGCAGTTTCCAGGGCTCCTACAATGAGCAGTTCTTC.

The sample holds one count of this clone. CDR3 residues: CASSGTGAGEQYF. In DNA form, the CDR3 reads TGTGCCAGCAGTGGTACGGGAGCCGGCGAGCAGTACTTC. This chain uses TRBV27 with TRBJ2-7; a possible D gene is TRBD2 (6 bases). Germline CDR1 MNHEY, CDR2 SMNVEV (reference sequence). The CDR3 runs 13 residues. Trimming cost V 5 bases and J 6 bases, with 14 bases left between them.

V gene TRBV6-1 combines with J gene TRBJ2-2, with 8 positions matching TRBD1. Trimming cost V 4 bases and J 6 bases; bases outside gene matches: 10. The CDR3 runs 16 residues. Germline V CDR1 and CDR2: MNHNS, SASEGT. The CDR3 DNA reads TGTGCCAGCAGTGGGGGACAGGAGGATTCGTCCGGGGAGCTGTTTTTT. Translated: CASSGGQEDSSGELFF.

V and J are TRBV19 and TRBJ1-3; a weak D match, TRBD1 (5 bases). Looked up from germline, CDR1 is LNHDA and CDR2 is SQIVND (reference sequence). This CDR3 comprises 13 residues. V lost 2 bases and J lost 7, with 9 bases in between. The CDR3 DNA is TGTGCCAGTAGTATAACTGGGGCTAACACCATATATTTT. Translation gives CASSITGANTIYF.

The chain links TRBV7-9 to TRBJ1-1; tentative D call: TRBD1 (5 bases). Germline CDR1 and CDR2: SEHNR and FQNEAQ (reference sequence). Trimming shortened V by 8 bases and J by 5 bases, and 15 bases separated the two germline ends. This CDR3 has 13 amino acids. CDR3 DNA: TGTGCCAGCGGGTGGGGCTTGGGTACTGAAGCTTTCTTT. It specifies CASGWGLGTEAFF.